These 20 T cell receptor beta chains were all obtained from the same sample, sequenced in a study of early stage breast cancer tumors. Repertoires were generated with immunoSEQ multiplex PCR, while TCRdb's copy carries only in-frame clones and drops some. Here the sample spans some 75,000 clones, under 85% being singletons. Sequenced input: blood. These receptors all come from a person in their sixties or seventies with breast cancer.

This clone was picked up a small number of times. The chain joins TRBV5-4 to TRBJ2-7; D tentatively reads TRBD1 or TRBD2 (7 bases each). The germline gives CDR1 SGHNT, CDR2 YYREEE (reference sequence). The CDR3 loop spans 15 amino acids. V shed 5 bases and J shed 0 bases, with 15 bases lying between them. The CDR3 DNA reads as TGTGCCAGCAGTCTAGAGCGGGACAGCTCCTACGAGCAGTACTTC. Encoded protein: CASSLERDSSYEQYF.

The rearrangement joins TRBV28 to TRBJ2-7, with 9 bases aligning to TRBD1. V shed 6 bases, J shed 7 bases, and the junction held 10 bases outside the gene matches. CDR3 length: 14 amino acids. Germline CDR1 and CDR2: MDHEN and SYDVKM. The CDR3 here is CASRSRPGTGEQYF. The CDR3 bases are TGTGCCAGCAGGTCTCGACCGGGGACAGGGGAGCAGTACTTC.

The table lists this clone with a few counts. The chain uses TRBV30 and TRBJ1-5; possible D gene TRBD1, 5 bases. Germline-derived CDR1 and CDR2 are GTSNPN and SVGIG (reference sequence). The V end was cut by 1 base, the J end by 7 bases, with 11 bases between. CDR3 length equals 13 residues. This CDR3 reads CAWSATRGQPQHF. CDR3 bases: TGTGCCTGGAGTGCTACAAGGGGACAGCCCCAGCATTTT. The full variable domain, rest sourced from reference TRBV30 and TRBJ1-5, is SQTIHQWPATLVQPVGSPLSLECTVEGTSNPNLYWYRQAAGRGLQLLFYSVGIGQISSEVPQNLSASRPQDRQFILSSKKLLLSDSGFYLCAWSATRGQPQHFGDGTRLSIL.

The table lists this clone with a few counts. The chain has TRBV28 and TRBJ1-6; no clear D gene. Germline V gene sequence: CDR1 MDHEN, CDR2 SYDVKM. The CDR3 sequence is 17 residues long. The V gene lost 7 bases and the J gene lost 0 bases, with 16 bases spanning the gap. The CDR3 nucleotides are TGTGCCAGCACCGTGGGTTTGGTTAGCTCCTATAATTCACCCCTCCACTTT. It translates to CASTVGLVSSYNSPLHF.

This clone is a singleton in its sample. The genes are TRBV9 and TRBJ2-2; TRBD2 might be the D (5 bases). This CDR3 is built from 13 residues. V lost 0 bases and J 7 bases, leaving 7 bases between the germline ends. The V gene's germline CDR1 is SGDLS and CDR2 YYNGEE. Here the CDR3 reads CASSVVRDGELFF. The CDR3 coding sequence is TGTGCCAGCAGCGTAGTTCGGGACGGGGAGCTGTTTTTT.

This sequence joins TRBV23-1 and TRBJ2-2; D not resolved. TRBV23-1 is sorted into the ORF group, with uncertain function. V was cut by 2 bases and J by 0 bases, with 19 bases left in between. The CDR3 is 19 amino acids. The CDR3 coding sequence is TGCGCCAGCAGTCAAGGATTTGGGCGGAAGCCCGCGAACACCGGGGAGCTGTTTTTT. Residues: CASSQGFGRKPANTGELFF.

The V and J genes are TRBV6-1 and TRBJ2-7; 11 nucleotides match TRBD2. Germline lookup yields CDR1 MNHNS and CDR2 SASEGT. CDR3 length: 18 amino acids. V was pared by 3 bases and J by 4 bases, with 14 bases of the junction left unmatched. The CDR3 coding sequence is TGTGCCAGCAGTGAGTCGACCCTTAGCGGGAGGGCAAGGTACGAGCAGTACTTC. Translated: CASSESTLSGRARYEQYF.

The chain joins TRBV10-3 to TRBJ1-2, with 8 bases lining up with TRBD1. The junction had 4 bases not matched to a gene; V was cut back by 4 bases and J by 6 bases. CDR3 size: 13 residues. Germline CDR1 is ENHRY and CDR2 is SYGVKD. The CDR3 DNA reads TGTGCCATCAGTGGTTCAGGGGGCGATGGCTACACCTTC. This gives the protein CAISGSGGDGYTF.

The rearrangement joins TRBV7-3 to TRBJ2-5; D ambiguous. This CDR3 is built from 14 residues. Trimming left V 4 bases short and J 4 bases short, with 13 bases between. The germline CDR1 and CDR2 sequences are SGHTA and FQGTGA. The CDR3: CASSSAAGIETQYF. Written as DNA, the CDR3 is TGTGCCAGCAGCTCGGCAGCAGGAATAGAGACCCAGTACTTC. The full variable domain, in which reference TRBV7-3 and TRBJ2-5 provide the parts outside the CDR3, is GAGVSQTPSNKVTEKGKYVELRCDPISGHTALYWYRQSLGQGPEFLIYFQGTGAADDSGLPNDRFFAVRPEGSVSTLKIQRTERGDSAVYLCASSSAAGIETQYFGPGTRLLVL.

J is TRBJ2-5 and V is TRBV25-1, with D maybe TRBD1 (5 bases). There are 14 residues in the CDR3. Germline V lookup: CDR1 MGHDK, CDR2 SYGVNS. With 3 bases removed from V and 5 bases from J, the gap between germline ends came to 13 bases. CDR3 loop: CASSDPRPGETQYF. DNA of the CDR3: TGTGCCAGCAGTGACCCTCGTCCAGGGGAGACCCAGTACTTC. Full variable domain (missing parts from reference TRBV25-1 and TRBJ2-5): EADIYQTPRYLVIGTGKKITLECSQTMGHDKMYWYQQDPGMELHLIHYSYGVNSTEKGDLSSESTVSRIRTEHFPLTLESARPSHTSQYLCASSDPRPGETQYFGPGTRLLVL.

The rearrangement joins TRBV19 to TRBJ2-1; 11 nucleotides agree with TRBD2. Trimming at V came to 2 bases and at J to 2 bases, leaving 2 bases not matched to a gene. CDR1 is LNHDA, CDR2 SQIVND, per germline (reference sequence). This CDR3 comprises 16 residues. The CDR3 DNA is TGTGCCAGTAGTATACTAGCGGGGGGCCCCTACAATGAGCAGTTCTTC. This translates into CASSILAGGPYNEQFF. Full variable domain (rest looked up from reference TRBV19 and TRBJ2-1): DGGITQSPKYLFRKEGQNVTLSCEQNLNHDAMYWYRQDPGQGLRLIYYSQIVNDFQKGDIAEGYSVSREKKESFPLTVTSAQKNPTAFYLCASSILAGGPYNEQFFGPGTRLTVL.

CDR3 residues: CASSPSINEQFF. CDR3 sequence (DNA): TGTGCCAGCAGTCCAAGTATAAATGAGCAGTTCTTC. This sequence joins TRBV27 and TRBJ2-1; D remains ambiguous. V gave up 5 bases and J gave up 7 bases, with 9 bases separating them. Germline V gives CDR1 MNHEY, CDR2 SMNVEV (reference sequence). The CDR3 covers 12 residues.

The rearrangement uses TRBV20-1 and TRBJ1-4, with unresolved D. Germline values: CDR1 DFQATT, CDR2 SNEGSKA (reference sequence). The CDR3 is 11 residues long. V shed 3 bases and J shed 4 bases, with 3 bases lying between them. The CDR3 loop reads CSARFNEKLFF. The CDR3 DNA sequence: TGCAGTGCTAGGTTTAATGAAAAACTGTTTTTT.

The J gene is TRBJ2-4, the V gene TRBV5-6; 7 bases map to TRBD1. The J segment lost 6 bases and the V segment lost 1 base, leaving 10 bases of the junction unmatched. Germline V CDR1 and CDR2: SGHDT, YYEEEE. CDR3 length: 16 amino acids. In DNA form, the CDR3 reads TGTGCCAGCAGCTTGTGGCGACAGGGTTTCCGAAACATTCAGTACTTC. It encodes CASSLWRQGFRNIQYF.

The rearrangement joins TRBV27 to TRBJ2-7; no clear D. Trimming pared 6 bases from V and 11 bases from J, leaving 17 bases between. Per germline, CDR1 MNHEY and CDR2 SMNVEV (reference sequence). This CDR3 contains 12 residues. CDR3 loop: CASRQSDGQEYF. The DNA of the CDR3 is TGTGCCAGCAGACAATCGGACGGCCAAGAGTACTTC.

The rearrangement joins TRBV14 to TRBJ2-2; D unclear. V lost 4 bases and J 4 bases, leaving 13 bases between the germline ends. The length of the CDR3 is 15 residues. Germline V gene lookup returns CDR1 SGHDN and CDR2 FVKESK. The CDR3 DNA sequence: TGTGCCAGCAGCCTACTGGAAGGGCTCACCGGGGAGCTGTTTTTT. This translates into CASSLLEGLTGELFF.

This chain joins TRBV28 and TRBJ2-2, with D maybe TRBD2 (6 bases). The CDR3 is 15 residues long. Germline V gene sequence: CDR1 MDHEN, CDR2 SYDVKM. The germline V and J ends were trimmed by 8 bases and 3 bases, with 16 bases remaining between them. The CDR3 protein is CASRRGLRDTGELFF. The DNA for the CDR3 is TGTGCCAGCCGTCGGGGACTCAGGGACACCGGGGAGCTGTTTTTT.

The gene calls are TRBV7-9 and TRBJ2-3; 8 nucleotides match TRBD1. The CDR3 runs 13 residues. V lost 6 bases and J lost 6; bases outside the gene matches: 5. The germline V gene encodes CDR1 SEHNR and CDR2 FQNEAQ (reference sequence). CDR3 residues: CASRGRGHDTQYF. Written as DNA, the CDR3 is TGTGCCAGCAGAGGCAGGGGGCACGATACGCAGTATTTT.

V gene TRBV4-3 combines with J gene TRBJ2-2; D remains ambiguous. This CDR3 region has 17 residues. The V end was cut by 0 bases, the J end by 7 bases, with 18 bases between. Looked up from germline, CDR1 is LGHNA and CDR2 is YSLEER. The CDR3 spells CASSQDLAPARYGELFF. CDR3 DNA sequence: TGCGCCAGCAGCCAAGATTTGGCCCCAGCACGATACGGGGAGCTGTTTTTT.

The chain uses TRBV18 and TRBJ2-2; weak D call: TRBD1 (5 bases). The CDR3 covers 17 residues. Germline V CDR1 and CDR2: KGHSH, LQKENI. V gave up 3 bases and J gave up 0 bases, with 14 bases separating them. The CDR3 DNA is TGTGCCAGCTCACCTGGGGCCGGAAGATCGAACACCGGGGAGCTGTTTTTT. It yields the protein CASSPGAGRSNTGELFF.